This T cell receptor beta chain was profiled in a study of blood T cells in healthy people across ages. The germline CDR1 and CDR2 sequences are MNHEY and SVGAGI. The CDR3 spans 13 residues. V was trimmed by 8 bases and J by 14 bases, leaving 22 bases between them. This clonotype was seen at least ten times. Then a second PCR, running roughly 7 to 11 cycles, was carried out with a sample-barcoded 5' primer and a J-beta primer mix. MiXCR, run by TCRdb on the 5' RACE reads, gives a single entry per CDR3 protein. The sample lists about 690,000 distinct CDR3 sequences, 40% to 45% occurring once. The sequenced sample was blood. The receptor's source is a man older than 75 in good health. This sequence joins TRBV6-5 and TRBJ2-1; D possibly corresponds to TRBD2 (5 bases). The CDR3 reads CASAKEGRGREFF. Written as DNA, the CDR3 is TGTGCCAGCGCCAAAGAAGGGAGAGGTCGGGAGTTCTTC.